The rows below give T cell receptor beta chains drawn from one sample of a study of blood T cell repertoires in COVID-19. Using immunoSEQ multiplex PCR, the repertoire was profiled, and TCRdb retains in-frame clones only, with some absent. The sample lists roughly 50,000 clones; about nine tenths were seen once. What was sequenced was peripheral blood. The receptors were gathered from a middle-aged woman with active COVID-19. CDR3s include the opening cysteine and the closing phenylalanine or tryptophan. D genes are given only for firm matches. Clone sizes are given selectively: once, few, many, or a class where the clone is expanded.

d_gene: TRBD2; j_gene: TRBJ2-1; v_gene: TRBV2; abundance: -; CDR3aa: CASSDSASGREQFF; CDR3nt: TGTGCCAGCAGTGATTCGGCTAGCGGGCGGGAGCAGTTCTTC
d_gene: -; j_gene: TRBJ2-3; v_gene: TRBV19; abundance: -; CDR3aa: CASSEASDTQYF; CDR3nt: TGTGCCAGTAGTGAAGCGTCAGATACGCAGTATTTT
d_gene: -; j_gene: TRBJ2-3; v_gene: TRBV6-6; abundance: once; CDR3aa: CASSTGVQRSTDTQYF; CDR3nt: TGTGCCAGCAGTACGGGGGTCCAGCGGTCCACAGATACGCAGTATTTT
d_gene: -; j_gene: TRBJ2-6; v_gene: TRBV18; abundance: -; CDR3aa: CASSTGSGANVLTF; CDR3nt: TGTGCCAGCTCGACAGGCTCTGGGGCCAACGTCCTGACTTTC
d_gene: -; j_gene: TRBJ2-2; v_gene: TRBV18; abundance: -; CDR3aa: CASSASNRDTGELFF; CDR3nt: TGTGCCAGCTCAGCCTCCAACAGGGACACCGGGGAGCTGTTTTTT
d_gene: -; j_gene: TRBJ2-3; v_gene: TRBV3-1/TRBV3-2; abundance: -; CDR3aa: CASSQDWTSTDTQYF; CDR3nt: TGTGCCAGCAGCCAAGATTGGACTAGCACAGATACGCAGTATTTT
d_gene: -; j_gene: TRBJ2-3; v_gene: TRBV5-1; abundance: -; CDR3aa: CASRVGGYTDTQYF; CDR3nt: TGCGCCAGCAGGGTAGGGGGATACACAGATACGCAGTATTTT
d_gene: -; j_gene: TRBJ2-3; v_gene: TRBV5-1; abundance: -; CDR3aa: CASSLPPIQGARNTDTQYF; CDR3nt: TGCGCCAGCAGCTTGCCCCCAATTCAAGGGGCCAGGAACACAGATACGCAGTATTTT
d_gene: -; j_gene: TRBJ2-1; v_gene: TRBV7-2; abundance: -; CDR3aa: CASSTRQYNEQFF; CDR3nt: TGTGCCAGCAGCACACGACAGTACAATGAGCAGTTCTTC
d_gene: TRBD2; j_gene: TRBJ2-1; v_gene: TRBV5-1; abundance: -; CDR3aa: CASNLATSGGLYNEQFF; CDR3nt: TGCGCCAGCAACCTAGCTACGAGCGGGGGGCTCTACAATGAGCAGTTCTTC
d_gene: -; j_gene: TRBJ2-2; v_gene: TRBV7-7; abundance: -; CDR3aa: CASSLDSVSAGGELFF; CDR3nt: TGTGCTAGCAGCTTAGATTCCGTTAGCGCAGGCGGGGAGCTGTTTTTT
d_gene: TRBD1; j_gene: TRBJ1-4; v_gene: TRBV10-3; abundance: -; CDR3aa: CAISEDRAPVEKLFF; CDR3nt: TGTGCCATCAGTGAGGACAGGGCTCCGGTAGAAAAACTGTTTTTT
d_gene: TRBD1; j_gene: TRBJ1-1; v_gene: TRBV5-4; abundance: -; CDR3aa: CASSSSGTGLEAFF; CDR3nt: TGTGCCAGCAGCTCTTCCGGGACAGGGCTGGAAGCTTTCTTT
d_gene: -; j_gene: TRBJ2-5; v_gene: TRBV2; abundance: -; CDR3aa: CASSVTGQETQYF; CDR3nt: TGTGCCAGCAGTGTGACAGGCCAGGAGACCCAGTACTTC
d_gene: TRBD1; j_gene: TRBJ1-5; v_gene: TRBV6-6; abundance: -; CDR3aa: CASSLGQGNQPQHF; CDR3nt: TGTGCCAGCAGTTTAGGACAGGGGAATCAGCCCCAGCATTTT
d_gene: TRBD2; j_gene: TRBJ2-7; v_gene: TRBV7-8; abundance: -; CDR3aa: CASSLGGLAGLEQYF; CDR3nt: TGTGCCAGCAGCTTAGGGGGACTAGCGGGCTTGGAGCAGTACTTC